Below are 11 T cell receptor beta chains sequenced from a single sample in a study of T cell responses to AZD1222 COVID-19 vaccine. Data came from immunoSEQ multiplex PCR; TCRdb stores just in-frame clones and leaves some out. The table shows 80,000 to 85,000 clones, with 85% to 95% occurring only once. Sequencing was performed on peripheral blood, taken 28 days after the second AZD1222 dose. The receptors derive from an adult who received the AZD1222 COVID-19 vaccine.

This clone was seen only a few times. The V gene is TRBV5-1, the J gene TRBJ2-2; 12 bases align to TRBD1. CDR1 is SGHRS, CDR2 YFSETQ, per germline. The CDR3 consists of 16 residues. The ends lost 1 base at V and 7 bases at J; junction bases unmatched: 5. This CDR3 reads CASSLSGQGAVGELFF. CDR3 in DNA: TGCGCCAGCAGCTTGTCGGGACAGGGGGCTGTCGGGGAGCTGTTTTTT.

This chain links TRBV7-2 with TRBJ1-2; D uncertain. The CDR3 sequence is 14 residues long. CDR1 is SGHTA and CDR2 is FQGNSA in the germline V gene. Trimming removed 1 base at V and 3 bases at J, with 9 bases between. CDR3 DNA: TGTGCCAGCAGCTTAGGGGTTCGCGACTATGGCTACACCTTC. As protein: CASSLGVRDYGYTF.

This chain uses TRBV10-3 with TRBJ2-7; D could derive from TRBD1 or TRBD2 (5 bases each). In germline, CDR1 is ENHRY, CDR2 SYGVKD. Trimming took 10 bases from V and 5 from J, leaving 21 bases between them. The CDR3 is 14 amino acids. The chain's CDR3 is CANSWRQGTHEQYF. The CDR3 region has the DNA TGTGCCAACAGCTGGCGGCAAGGGACCCACGAGCAGTACTTC.

CDR3 protein: CASRIQGTGELFF. As DNA, the CDR3 is TGTGCCAGCAGGATCCAGGGGACCGGGGAGCTGTTTTTT. V is TRBV2 and J is TRBJ2-2, with D possibly matching TRBD1 (6 bases). Germline assignment: CDR1 SNHLY and CDR2 FYNNEI. Deletions cut 6 bases from V and 5 bases from J, with 10 bases between. The CDR3 loop spans 13 amino acids.

This clone has just one count. The J gene is TRBJ2-2, the V gene TRBV4-1; 7 nucleotides match TRBD1. This CDR3 region has 14 residues. V dropped 3 bases and J dropped 6; count of bases not matched to a gene: 4. Per germline, CDR1 MGHRA and CDR2 YSYEKL. The CDR3 sequence: CASSQSTGAGELFF. As DNA, the CDR3 is TGCGCCAGCAGCCAGAGCACAGGGGCCGGGGAGCTGTTTTTT.

V usage is TRBV15 and J usage is TRBJ2-2; D is possibly TRBD2 (6 bases). Germline loops: CDR1 LNHNV, CDR2 YYDKDF (reference sequence). The CDR3 is 15 amino acids. V shed 1 base and J shed 4 bases, with 10 bases lying between them. The CDR3 loop is CATSRGGGVTGELFF. The CDR3 DNA follows: TGTGCCACCAGCAGAGGGGGCGGGGTCACCGGGGAGCTGTTTTTT. The whole variable domain, filled in from reference TRBV15 and TRBJ2-2, reads DAMVIQNPRYQVTQFGKPVTLSCSQTLNHNVMYWYQQKSSQAPKLLFHYYDKDFNNEADTPDNFQSRRPNTSFCFLDIRSPGLGDTAMYLCATSRGGGVTGELFFGEGSRLTVL.

This chain connects TRBV28 to TRBJ1-5; 7 nucleotides match TRBD1. With V trimmed by 5 bases and J by 1 base, 8 bases remained unmatched. This CDR3 is built from 16 residues. Germline lookup yields CDR1 MDHEN and CDR2 SYDVKM. CDR3 DNA: TGTGCCAGCAGTCCCCACAGGGGATCGAGCAATCAGCCCCAGCATTTT. It specifies CASSPHRGSSNQPQHF.

The rearrangement joins TRBV30 to TRBJ1-2, with D tentatively TRBD1 (6 bases). This CDR3 has 14 amino acids. The V end was cut by 0 bases, the J end by 2 bases, with 10 bases between. Germline V CDR1 and CDR2: GTSNPN, SVGIG (reference sequence). CDR3 protein: CAWSVGHENYGYTF. CDR3 nucleotides: TGTGCCTGGAGTGTGGGACACGAAAACTATGGCTACACCTTC.

V is TRBV18 and J is TRBJ1-1, with D unclear. Deletions cut 5 bases from V and 1 base from J, with 14 bases between. In germline, CDR1 is KGHSH, CDR2 LQKENI. The CDR3 has 15 residues. DNA of the CDR3: TGTGCCAGCTCAGCGGCAGGAGGTAGGAACACTGAAGCTTTCTTT. Its protein is CASSAAGGRNTEAFF.

V usage is TRBV4-1 and J usage is TRBJ2-7; 7 bases agree with TRBD2. V shed 0 bases and J 2 bases; nucleotides not matched to a gene: 4. There are 15 residues in the CDR3. Germline loops: CDR1 MGHRA, CDR2 YSYEKL. The chain's CDR3 is CASSQERETTYEQYF. The DNA for the CDR3 is TGCGCCAGCAGCCAAGAGCGGGAGACGACCTACGAGCAGTACTTC.

The rearrangement links TRBV7-9 to TRBJ2-7, with D possibly being TRBD2 (6 bases). Looked up from germline, CDR1 is SEHNR and CDR2 is FQNEAQ (reference sequence). The CDR3 runs 14 residues. Trimming left V 0 bases short and J 5 bases short, with 11 bases between. DNA for the CDR3: TGTGCCAGCAGCTTAGCTTCTAGCGCGAACGAGCAGTACTTC. It is translated as CASSLASSANEQYF.